This section outlines one T cell receptor (beta chain) sequence together with its context. Its specificity is unknown. This entry comes from a study of shared clonotypes between healthy human individuals. Study context: Three plates were used per donor for CD4 naive, three for CD4 memory, two for CD8 naive and one for CD8 memory.

General observations from the study: Non-shared clonotypes showed lower generation probabilities than clonotypes common to all four donors.

For each subset, genomic DNA was distributed in equal portions over several immunoSEQ plates. In the authors' workflow: Sequence data from immunoSEQ were junction-only and lacked quality scores; consequently, filtering differed. This table comes from immunoSEQ multiplex PCR, and its TCRdb copy is limited to in-frame clones, with some not included. V and J calls and clone size follow that table, whereas D and trimming were derived from the DNA. This table has almost 750,000 clones, around 77% appearing once. The CDR3 extends over 15 amino acids. Trimming stripped 5 bases from V and 0 bases from J, with 13 bases between. The germline gives CDR1 SGHVS, CDR2 FQNEAQ.

V usage is TRBV7-8 and J usage is TRBJ1-1; maybe TRBD1 (5 bases). The receptor comes from a woman in her 30s in good health. Sequencing was carried out using memory CD4+ T cells sorted from blood. Subset meaning: CD45RA-negative fraction. The CDR3 sequence is CASSHDRIMNTEAFF. For the CDR3, the DNA is TGTGCCAGCAGCCATGACAGAATCATGAACACTGAAGCTTTCTTT.